This T cell receptor (beta chain) is drawn from a study of blood T cell repertoires in COVID-19. Study background: Spain, Italy and the United States supplied samples that represented acute and convalescent COVID-19. Sources were T cells, B-cell-depleted T cells, or PBMCs; the material itself was cDNA or gDNA.

The length of the CDR3 is 14 residues. Trimming took off 1 base at V and 4 bases at J, with 11 bases between the two ends. Germline CDR1 reads GTSNPN; CDR2 reads SVGIG (reference sequence). Authors' methods: Reference gene primer amplification gave nucleated cell count estimates. Libraries were prepared by immunoSEQ multiplex PCR; TCRdb keeps only in-frame clonotypes and omits some of them. V, J and clone size reflect that table, while D and trimming were determined from the DNA. The sample shows tens of thousands of clones, about 87% of them seen only once. This receptor was obtained from a man older than 75 with acute or convalescent COVID-19. V gene TRBV30 combines with J gene TRBJ2-1; D not certain. The specimen sequenced was peripheral blood. The CDR3 protein is CAWSESYLYNEQFF. CDR3 bases: TGTGCCTGGAGTGAGAGTTATCTATACAATGAGCAGTTCTTC.